Listed below are T cell receptor beta chains from one sample, sequenced in a study of lymphopenia after photon versus proton radiotherapy. Produced via immunoSEQ multiplex PCR; TCRdb's table is partial and in-frame only. The table has 55,000 to 75,000 clones, roughly 91% seen once. The specimen was peripheral blood, collected from a patient treated with photon-based radiotherapy. All receptors come from a woman between 65 and 79 years old with pancreatic cancer. Each CDR3 is given with its conserved first and last residue. The order of the fields is V gene, D gene, clone size, J gene, CDR3 DNA, CDR3 protein. A D gene is named only where the DNA matches it firmly. The size field is filled for only some rows; it gives once, few, many or a size class.

>TRBV29-1|TRBD2|-|TRBJ2-6
TGCAGCCCCGGGACTAGCGGGGAGAGCTCTGGGGCCAACGTCCTGACTTTC
CSPGTSGESSGANVLTF
>TRBV27|TRBD1|-|TRBJ1-1
TGTGCCAGCAGTTGGACAGGGGGCGACACTGAAGCTTTCTTT
CASSWTGGDTEAFF
>TRBV2|TRBD1|-|TRBJ1-2
TGTGCCAGCAGCCTCGACAGGGGTAACTATGGCTACACCTTC
CASSLDRGNYGYTF
>TRBV30|-|-|TRBJ2-4
TGTGCCTGGAGTGCTGGGGGCGCCTCCAAAAACATTCAGTACTTC
CAWSAGGASKNIQYF
>TRBV7-8|-|-|TRBJ2-1
TGTGCCAGCAGCCCCCTTCGGGGGACGGTGTCCTACAATGAGCAGTTCTTC
CASSPLRGTVSYNEQFF
>TRBV9|-|-|TRBJ1-2
TGTGCCAGCAGCGCGAGACGGACAGCGAACTATGGCTACACCTTC
CASSARRTANYGYTF
>TRBV6-5|-|-|TRBJ1-4
TGTGCCAGCAGTTACCGGGGGGAGGAAAAACTGTTTTTT
CASSYRGEEKLFF
>TRBV7-3|-|-|TRBJ2-7
TGTGCCAGCAGCTTAATGGCAGGCGGCACCTACGAGCAGTACTTC
CASSLMAGGTYEQYF
>TRBV6-1|-|-|TRBJ2-2
TGTGCCAGCAGTGAAGAGCGAAAGGGAGTGGGGGTCACCGGGGAGCTGTTTTTT
CASSEERKGVGVTGELFF
>TRBV6-1|-|-|TRBJ1-2
TGTGCCAGCAGTGAAGGGGGGGGTGACTATGGCTACACCTTC
CASSEGGGDYGYTF
>TRBV5-6|-|once|TRBJ2-3
TGTGCCAGCAGCTTGCCGGGAGCCACAGATACGCAGTATTTT
CASSLPGATDTQYF
>TRBV5-1|-|-|TRBJ2-7
TGCGCCAGCAGTAGCGATTCCTCATTCTTAGAGCAGTACTTC
CASSSDSSFLEQYF
>TRBV28|-|-|TRBJ1-1
TGTGCCAGCAGTTTAGCGGGGTCCGAAGCTTTCTTT
CASSLAGSEAFF
>TRBV27|-|-|TRBJ1-2
TGTGCCAGCGCAGGGTTTCCTAACTATGGCTACACCTTC
CASAGFPNYGYTF
>TRBV9|TRBD2|-|TRBJ2-4
TGTGCCAGCAGCGTAGAAGCCCTAAGCGGGGTAGTAGCCAAAAACATTCAGTACTTC
CASSVEALSGVVAKNIQYF
>TRBV6-5|-|-|TRBJ1-2
TGTGCCAGCGCCAGGGCTAACTATGGCTACACCTTC
CASARANYGYTF
>TRBV27|-|-|TRBJ2-3
TGTGCCAGCAGTTCTTTTGGCACAGATACGCAGTATTTT
CASSSFGTDTQYF
>TRBV7-2|-|-|TRBJ2-7
TGTGCCAGCAGCTTAGGGCCAGGGATGGGCGAGCAGTACTTC
CASSLGPGMGEQYF
>TRBV4-1|-|-|TRBJ1-2
TGCGCCAGCAGCCAAGAGGGGGCGAGGGGCCGGGGGAATGGCTACACCTTC
CASSQEGARGRGNGYTF
>TRBV28|TRBD2|-|TRBJ2-1
TGTGCCAGCAGTTTCGTACACGGACTACTAGCGGGTTACAATGAGCAGTTCTTC
CASSFVHGLLAGYNEQFF
>TRBV4-2|TRBD2|-|TRBJ2-1
TGTGCCAGCAGCCAAGCGAGCGGGAGCTCCTACAATGAGCAGTTCTTC
CASSQASGSSYNEQFF
>TRBV11-2|TRBD2|-|TRBJ2-3
TGTGCCAGCAGCTCCGGTAGCGGGAGAATACGAACGCAGTATTTT
CASSSGSGRIRTQYF
>TRBV29-1|-|-|TRBJ1-1
TGCAGCGTTGAAGATCCTCGGGCGGGATACCGTCACACTGAAGCTTTCTTT
CSVEDPRAGYRHTEAFF
>TRBV6-1|-|-|TRBJ2-7
TGTGCCAGCGGCCCTACCGGAACCTACGAGCAGTACTTC
CASGPTGTYEQYF
>TRBV7-2|TRBD2|-|TRBJ2-7
TGTGCCAGCAGCCGATTAGCGGGAGCAAGTTGGGAGCAGTACTTC
CASSRLAGASWEQYF
>TRBV2|TRBD2|-|TRBJ2-2
TGTGCCAGCCTACCTACGGGACTAGCGAGCGGGGAGCTGTTTTTT
CASLPTGLASGELFF
>TRBV29-1|-|-|TRBJ2-1
TGCAGCGTTGGGGCAGGGTGGAATGAGCAGTTCTTC
CSVGAGWNEQFF
>TRBV13|-|-|TRBJ2-2
TGTGCCAGCAGCCGACAGCGGGCCTCCACCGGGGAGCTGTTTTTT
CASSRQRASTGELFF
>TRBV25-1|-|-|TRBJ2-2
TGTGCCAGCAGTGAAACCTGGACGAACACCGGGGAGCTGTTTTTT
CASSETWTNTGELFF
>TRBV18|TRBD1|-|TRBJ1-3
TGTGCCAGCTCACCTCCCCCAGGACAGGGTGTCCCCCCCTCTGGAAACACCATATATTTT
CASSPPPGQGVPPSGNTIYF
>TRBV6-5|TRBD1|-|TRBJ1-3
TGTGCCAGCACCGGGACAGTAGACTCTGGAAACACCATATATTTT
CASTGTVDSGNTIYF
>TRBV29-1|-|-|TRBJ1-1
TGCAGCGCAGGATATCAGGGCACTGAAGCTTTCTTT
CSAGYQGTEAFF
>TRBV5-1|-|-|TRBJ2-7
TGCGCCAGCAGCTTGGGGGCCCGGGTGCAGTACTTC
CASSLGARVQYF
>TRBV12-5|-|-|TRBJ1-5
TGTGCTAGTGGTTTGGTGGGGGTACAGGGTTATAGCAATCAGCCCCAGCATTTT
CASGLVGVQGYSNQPQHF
>TRBV9|TRBD2|-|TRBJ2-2
TGTGCCAGCAGCGTAGATGTTCGGGCGGGAGGGAACACCGGGGAGCTGTTTTTT
CASSVDVRAGGNTGELFF
>TRBV18|TRBD1|-|TRBJ2-7
TGTGCCAGCTCGAGGCCGGGACAGGGTTTCTACGAGCAGTACTTC
CASSRPGQGFYEQYF
>TRBV23-1|TRBD1|-|TRBJ1-4
TGCGCCAGCTGCGTGGCAGGGAGAGGACCAGGGGGGGAAAAACTGTTTTTT
CASCVAGRGPGGEKLFF
>TRBV4-1|-|-|TRBJ2-1
TGCGCCAGCAGCCAAGTTGATCTCTCCTACAATGAGCAGTTCTTC
CASSQVDLSYNEQFF
>TRBV4-3|-|few|TRBJ2-1
TGCGCCAGCAGCCAAGATAGGACCACTAGGTCCTACAATGAGCAGTTCTTC
CASSQDRTTRSYNEQFF
>TRBV14|-|few|TRBJ2-1
TGTGCCAGCAGCCACGCCCTCGGACCGAAGAGGCTGTTCTTC
CASSHALGPKRLFF
>TRBV28|-|-|TRBJ1-2
TGTGCCAGCAGTTCCCACGCCACGGGAATCGGGGGCTACACCTTC
CASSSHATGIGGYTF
>TRBV28|TRBD2|-|TRBJ2-7
TGTGCCAGCAGCCGAGGGGCTAGCGGGAGGGGGGAGCAGTACTTC
CASSRGASGRGEQYF
>TRBV27|TRBD1|-|TRBJ1-6
TGTGCCAGCAGCTATGTTGGGACAGAGGGTTCACCCCTCCACTTT
CASSYVGTEGSPLHF
>TRBV7-3|TRBD2|-|TRBJ2-6
TGTGCCAGCAGCTTAGGCGGGAGGGCCTCTGGGGCCAACGTCCTGACTTTC
CASSLGGRASGANVLTF
>TRBV11-2|-|-|TRBJ1-5
TGTGCCAGCAGCTTAGGACCGGCTCTAAATCAGCCCCAGCATTTT
CASSLGPALNQPQHF
>TRBV2|-|-|TRBJ2-1
TGTGCCAGCAGTGAACAGCGGGTTTCCTACAATGAGCAGTTCTTC
CASSEQRVSYNEQFF